This T cell receptor (beta chain) was observed in a study of T cells in Graves' hyperthyroidism and ophthalmopathy. Calling Graves' hyperthyroidism stable meant ophthalmopathy did not progress within 18 months. It was 8 to 10 ml of fresh peripheral blood that supplied the PBMCs. From RNA transcripts, TCR beta CDR3 regions were amplified. HTBI primers drove first-round RT-PCR of the TCR CDR3. One entry per CDR3 protein, called by TCRdb with MiXCR from the multiplex PCR reads. Of under 350,000 distinct CDR3 sequences in the sample, 21% were seen once. This clonotype was seen only a few times. The V gene's germline CDR1 is LNHNV and CDR2 YYDKDF (reference sequence). The trim removed 3 bases at V and 10 bases at J, leaving 6 bases unmatched. The CDR3 covers 13 residues.

The chain joins TRBV15 to TRBJ1-3; 7 bases agree with TRBD1. Material: blood. The TCR originated in a woman between 45 and 65 years old with Graves' hyperthyroidism. The DNA for the CDR3 is TGTGCCACCAGCAGGCTCCTACAGGGGACCATATATTTT. This translates into CATSRLLQGTIYF.